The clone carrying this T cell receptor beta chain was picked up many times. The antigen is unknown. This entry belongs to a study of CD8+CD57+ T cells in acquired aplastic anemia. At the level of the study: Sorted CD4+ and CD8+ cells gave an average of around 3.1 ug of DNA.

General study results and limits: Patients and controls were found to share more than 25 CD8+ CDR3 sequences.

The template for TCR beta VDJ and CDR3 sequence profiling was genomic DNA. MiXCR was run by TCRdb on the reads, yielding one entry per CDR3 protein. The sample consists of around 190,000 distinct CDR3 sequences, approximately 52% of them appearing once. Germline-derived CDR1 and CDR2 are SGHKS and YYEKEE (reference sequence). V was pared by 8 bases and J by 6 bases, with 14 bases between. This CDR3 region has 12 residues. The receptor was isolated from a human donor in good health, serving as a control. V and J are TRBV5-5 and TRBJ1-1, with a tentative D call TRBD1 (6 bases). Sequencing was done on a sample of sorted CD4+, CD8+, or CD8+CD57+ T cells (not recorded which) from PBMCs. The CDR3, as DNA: TGTGCCAGTGCTTACAGGGAGGCTGAAGCTTTCTTT. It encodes CASAYREAEAFF.